The entry that follows covers one T cell receptor (beta chain) sequence. From RNA transcripts, TCR beta CDR3 regions were amplified. The study used the HTBI primer set for a first-round RT-PCR of the TCR CDR3. Each CDR3 protein is one row after TCRdb ran MiXCR on the multiplex PCR reads. The table lists about 350,000 distinct CDR3 sequences, roughly 14% of them singletons. This CDR3 is built from 15 residues. Germline loops: CDR1 SGHRS, CDR2 YFSETQ. V dropped 0 bases and J dropped 1 base, with 8 bases sitting between them. This specimen belongs to a study of T cells in Graves' hyperthyroidism and ophthalmopathy. It was considered stable Graves' hyperthyroidism when ophthalmopathy did not progress within 18 months. Patients having uncontrolled infection, another autoimmune disease, pregnancy or lactation were not included. Out of roughly 9.1 ml of fresh peripheral blood came the PBMCs.

This chain uses TRBV5-1 with TRBJ2-1; no firm D call. Sequences were obtained from blood. The TCR was taken from a woman aged 30 to 39 with Graves' hyperthyroidism. This CDR3 reads CASSLGPESYNEQFF. The CDR3 coding sequence is TGCGCCAGCAGCTTGGGTCCAGAATCCTACAATGAGCAGTTCTTC. The full variable domain, its missing parts supplied by reference TRBV5-1 and TRBJ2-1, is KAGVTQTPRYLIKTRGQQVTLSCSPISGHRSVSWYQQTPGQGLQFLFEYFSETQRNKGNFPGRFSGRQFSNSRSEMNVSTLELGDSALYLCASSLGPESYNEQFFGPGTRLTVL.